Each of the 27 T cell receptor beta chains below was sequenced from the same sample in a study of T cells in tumors and immune-related adverse events. Using immunoSEQ multiplex PCR, the repertoire was profiled, and TCRdb retains in-frame clones only, with some absent. The table includes tens of thousands of clones, 85% to 95% detected once. The sample was lymph node tissue, taken from a patient treated with anti-PD-1 therapy. The receptor source for this set is a female donor with metastatic renal cell carcinoma.

This chain connects TRBV6-5 to TRBJ2-7, with TRBD1 identical over 7 bases. Germline loops: CDR1 MNHEY, CDR2 SVGAGI. CDR3 length: 13 amino acids. V gave up 5 bases and J gave up 3 bases; unmatched junction bases: 4. Here the CDR3 DNA reads TGTGCCAGCAGTCAGGGGGACCACTACGAGCAGTACTTC. As protein: CASSQGDHYEQYF.

This chain joins TRBV7-6 and TRBJ2-2; 9 bases line up with TRBD1. This CDR3 has 14 residues. In germline, CDR1 is SGHVS, CDR2 FNYEAQ. Trimming at V came to 3 bases and at J to 5 bases, leaving 1 base not matched to a gene. This CDR3 is CASSLTGGTGELFF. In DNA form, the CDR3 reads TGTGCCAGCAGCTTGACAGGGGGGACCGGGGAGCTGTTTTTT.

This clone appeared a single time. The rearrangement joins TRBV19 to TRBJ2-5; 12 bases match TRBD2. This CDR3 is built from 17 residues. Germline CDR1 and CDR2: LNHDA and SQIVND (reference sequence). The V gene end was trimmed by 6 bases and the J gene end by 5 bases; junction bases not matched to a gene: 13. CDR3 DNA sequence: TGTGCCAGTAGCATGGGACTAGCGGGTTTAGTCGGGGAGACCCAGTACTTC. Its protein is CASSMGLAGLVGETQYF.

This chain connects TRBV9 to TRBJ2-5, with D perhaps matching TRBD2 (6 bases). The CDR3 covers 14 residues. The V gene lost 0 bases and the J gene lost 3 bases, with 9 bases spanning the gap. Per the germline V gene, CDR1 is SGDLS and CDR2 is YYNGEE. The CDR3 loop is CASSVALAEETQYF. The DNA for the CDR3 is TGTGCCAGCAGCGTAGCACTAGCTGAAGAGACCCAGTACTTC.

This chain links TRBV28 with TRBJ1-5; D unclear. The CDR3 spans 14 residues. Trimming left V 2 bases short and J 5 bases short, with 10 bases between. Germline CDR1 and CDR2: MDHEN and SYDVKM. In DNA form, the CDR3 reads TGTGCCAGCAGTTTAGGGATACAACATCAGCCCCAGCATTTT. Amino acids: CASSLGIQHQPQHF.

V usage is TRBV14 and J usage is TRBJ2-5, with 9 bases aligning to TRBD1. The germline CDR1 and CDR2 sequences are SGHDN and FVKESK. This CDR3 is 16 amino acids long. Trimming removed 4 bases from V and 4 bases from J; junction bases left unmatched: 10. As DNA, the CDR3 is TGTGCCAGCAGCCCCCGGGACAGGGATAACGGAGAGACCCAGTACTTC. The encoded protein is CASSPRDRDNGETQYF.

This sequence joins TRBV7-2 and TRBJ2-7; D not resolved. The germline gives CDR1 SGHTA, CDR2 FQGNSA. V gave up 8 bases and J gave up 4 bases, with 12 bases separating them. The CDR3 has 12 residues. CDR3 nucleotide sequence: TGTGCCAGCGCTAGGGCTCAATACGAGCAGTACTTC. Translating gives CASARAQYEQYF.

The chain links TRBV6-5 to TRBJ2-4, with TRBD1 matching 7 bases. The CDR3 sequence is 12 residues long. V lost 8 bases to trimming and J lost 4 bases; unmatched junction nucleotides: 2. Germline values: CDR1 MNHEY, CDR2 SVGAGI. This CDR3 reads CASADRKNIQYF. The CDR3, as DNA: TGTGCCAGCGCGGACAGGAAAAACATTCAGTACTTC.

This chain links TRBV7-2 with TRBJ1-1; the D is unclear. This CDR3 is built from 15 residues. CDR1 is SGHTA, CDR2 FQGNSA, per germline. Between the trimmed V and J ends, which lost 4 bases and 4 bases, there was a span of 16 bases. The CDR3 nucleotides read TGTGCCAGCAGCTCCCTCGGCCTGGCGGGCACTGAAGCTTTCTTT. Its translation: CASSSLGLAGTEAFF.

The chain is built from TRBV5-1 and TRBJ2-3; 7 bases map to TRBD2. J lost 0 bases, V lost 0 bases, and 7 bases had no gene match. CDR1 SGHRS and CDR2 YFSETQ come from the germline V gene. The CDR3 loop spans 17 amino acids. CDR3 nucleotides: TGCGCCAGCAGCTTGGAACCCCCGGGGGGTAGCACAGATACGCAGTATTTT. It codes for CASSLEPPGGSTDTQYF.

Here the CDR3 reads CASSEDRDNEQFF. The CDR3 nucleotides are TGTGCCAGCAGTGAGGACAGGGACAATGAGCAGTTCTTC. The chain combines TRBV6-5 with TRBJ2-1; 8 nucleotides agree with TRBD1. The V gene end was trimmed by 5 bases and the J gene end by 5 bases; junction bases not matched to a gene: 2. The CDR3 is made up of 13 amino acids. Germline loops: CDR1 MNHEY, CDR2 SVGAGI.

The chain carries TRBV25-1 and TRBJ2-1; D is uncertain. The CDR3 contains 14 residues. Per germline, CDR1 MGHDK and CDR2 SYGVNS. Trimming removed 1 base from V and 11 bases from J, with 15 bases in between. The CDR3 sequence is CASSESIGPNKQFF. In DNA form, the CDR3 reads TGTGCCAGCAGTGAATCAATTGGGCCCAACAAGCAGTTCTTC.

V gene TRBV4-1 combines with J gene TRBJ1-1; tentatively, D is TRBD1 (5 bases). Germline V gene lookup returns CDR1 MGHRA and CDR2 YSYEKL. This CDR3 has 13 residues. The V and J ends lost 3 bases and 1 base respectively, with 6 bases between them. CDR3 DNA: TGCGCCAGCAGCCAGGGGGGGAACACTGAAGCTTTCTTT. Its protein is CASSQGGNTEAFF.

V usage is TRBV11-3 and J usage is TRBJ2-7, with 8 bases that match TRBD2. Germline V gene sequence: CDR1 SGHNT, CDR2 YENEEA. Trimming took 6 bases from V and 2 from J; bases not matched to a gene: 12. The CDR3 covers 16 residues. This chain's CDR3 is CASSRLGGASTYEQYF. Here the CDR3 DNA reads TGTGCCAGCAGTCGTCTCGGGGGGGCTTCAACCTACGAGCAGTACTTC.

The CDR3 DNA sequence: TGTGCCAGCAGTGGTTTAGCTAACTATGGCTACACCTTC. This translates into CASSGLANYGYTF. The chain couples TRBV6-5 to TRBJ1-2; D uncertain. V dropped 5 bases and J dropped 0 bases, with 7 bases sitting between them. The CDR3 runs to 13 residues. Germline V gene sequence: CDR1 MNHEY, CDR2 SVGAGI.

This clone showed up just once. The V and J genes are TRBV4-2 and TRBJ2-5, with D tentatively TRBD2 (5 bases). Per germline, CDR1 LGHNA and CDR2 YNFKEQ. This CDR3 contains 14 residues. V lost 0 bases and J 7 bases, leaving 12 bases between the germline ends. The CDR3 DNA follows: TGTGCCAGCAGCCAAGAACGGGGAGATCCGACCCAGTACTTC. Its translation is CASSQERGDPTQYF.

The rearrangement links TRBV2 to TRBJ2-7, with D perhaps matching TRBD1 (6 bases). The V end was cut by 7 bases, the J end by 0 bases, with 13 bases between. The germline gives CDR1 SNHLY, CDR2 FYNNEI. The CDR3 consists of 14 residues. The CDR3 sequence: CASNLDRSSYEQYF. For the CDR3, the DNA is TGTGCCAGCAACCTCGACAGGAGCTCCTACGAGCAGTACTTC. Variable domain in full (rest from reference TRBV2 and TRBJ2-7): EPEVTQTPSHQVTQMGQEVILRCVPISNHLYFYWYRQILGQKVEFLVSFYNNEISEKSEIFDDQFSVERPDGSNFTLKIRSTKLEDSAMYFCASNLDRSSYEQYFGPGTRLTVT.

The chain links TRBV6-1 to TRBJ2-1, with D possibly being TRBD2 (6 bases). Trimming removed 8 bases from V and 3 bases from J, with 8 bases in between. The CDR3 covers 12 residues. The V gene's germline CDR1 is MNHNS and CDR2 SASEGT. As DNA, the CDR3 is TGTGCCAGCGGGCGGGGCTACAATGAGCAGTTCTTC. Residues: CASGRGYNEQFF.

V is TRBV28 and J is TRBJ2-5; 9 nucleotides match TRBD2. V dropped 6 bases and J dropped 3; count of bases not matched to a gene: 8. Germline V gene sequence: CDR1 MDHEN, CDR2 SYDVKM. The CDR3 is made up of 15 amino acids. The CDR3 coding sequence is TGTGCCAGCAGCGGGGGGACTAGCATAAAAGAGACCCAGTACTTC. Encoded protein: CASSGGTSIKETQYF.

This clone appeared a single time. The genes are TRBV7-9 and TRBJ1-4, with D perhaps matching TRBD1 (5 bases). The germline V and J ends were trimmed by 1 base and 4 bases, with 7 bases remaining between them. The CDR3 length is 14 residues. CDR1 is SEHNR and CDR2 is FQNEAQ in the germline V gene (reference sequence). The CDR3 here is CASSLGDSNEKLFF. The CDR3 nucleotides read TGTGCCAGCAGCTTAGGCGACAGTAATGAAAAACTGTTTTTT.

The sample holds one count of this clone. V and J are TRBV5-1 and TRBJ2-1; no reliable D call. Germline CDR1 is SGHRS and CDR2 is YFSETQ. The CDR3 is 15 amino acids. Between the trimmed V and J ends, which lost 5 bases and 0 bases, there was a span of 12 bases. In DNA, the CDR3 is TGCGCCAGCAGACCGACATGGAGCTCCTACAATGAGCAGTTCTTC. It translates to CASRPTWSSYNEQFF.

The rearrangement uses TRBV5-6 and TRBJ1-1; D might be TRBD1 (5 bases). The CDR3 sequence is 14 residues long. Germline V gene data show CDR1 as SGHDT and CDR2 as YYEEEE. V gave up 7 bases and J gave up 4 bases, with 17 bases separating them. CDR3: CASHLFVGGTEAFF. The CDR3 region has the DNA TGTGCCAGCCATCTCTTTGTGGGGGGCACTGAAGCTTTCTTT.

This clone was counted once. V and J are TRBV11-3 and TRBJ2-1, with D possibly matching TRBD1 (6 bases). Trimming took 4 bases from V and 7 from J, leaving 23 bases between them. The germline V gene encodes CDR1 SGHNT and CDR2 YENEEA. The CDR3 runs to 17 residues. As DNA, the CDR3 is TGTGCCAGCAGCTATATGGTGGAACAGGGAATAAAGAATGAGCAGTTCTTC. Translating it yields CASSYMVEQGIKNEQFF.

The chain recombines TRBV6-5 with TRBJ2-1; 9 bases align to TRBD1. The CDR3 length is 16 residues. V gave up 2 bases and J gave up 5 bases; unmatched junction bases: 7. CDR1 is MNHEY, CDR2 SVGAGI, per germline. CDR3 sequence reads: CASSYLGTGYHNEQFF. In DNA, the CDR3 is TGTGCCAGCAGTTACCTAGGGACAGGGTACCACAATGAGCAGTTCTTC.

The chain employs TRBV30 and TRBJ2-2; 10 bases are shared with TRBD1. The V gene end was trimmed by 5 bases and the J gene end by 7 bases; junction bases not matched to a gene: 10. The V gene's germline CDR1 is GTSNPN and CDR2 SVGIG (reference sequence). The CDR3 has 15 amino acids. CDR3 in amino acids: CAWLPRDRGDGELFF. The CDR3 DNA is TGTGCCTGGCTCCCCCGGGACAGGGGTGACGGGGAGCTGTTTTTT. The full variable domain, rest sourced from reference TRBV30 and TRBJ2-2, is SQTIHQWPATLVQPVGSPLSLECTVEGTSNPNLYWYRQAAGRGLQLLFYSVGIGQISSEVPQNLSASRPQDRQFILSSKKLLLSDSGFYLCAWLPRDRGDGELFFGEGSRLTVL.

The chain is built from TRBV7-9 and TRBJ2-7; D possibly uses TRBD1 or TRBD2 (5 bases each). In germline, CDR1 is SEHNR, CDR2 FQNEAQ (reference sequence). The ends were cut back, 0 bases at V and 2 bases at J, with 8 bases in the middle. The CDR3 has 14 residues. Here the CDR3 DNA reads TGTGCCAGCAGCTTAGCCGGGACCGCCTACGAGCAGTACTTC. It translates to CASSLAGTAYEQYF.

The J gene is TRBJ1-2, the V gene TRBV5-6, with 7 bases identical to TRBD1. CDR3 length equals 17 residues. From germline, CDR1 is SGHDT and CDR2 YYEEEE. J was trimmed by 7 bases and V by 4 bases; bases with no gene match: 19. The chain's CDR3 is CASSPRRAGTASGGYTF. As DNA, the CDR3 is TGTGCCAGCAGCCCACGAAGAGCCGGGACAGCCAGCGGTGGCTACACCTTC.